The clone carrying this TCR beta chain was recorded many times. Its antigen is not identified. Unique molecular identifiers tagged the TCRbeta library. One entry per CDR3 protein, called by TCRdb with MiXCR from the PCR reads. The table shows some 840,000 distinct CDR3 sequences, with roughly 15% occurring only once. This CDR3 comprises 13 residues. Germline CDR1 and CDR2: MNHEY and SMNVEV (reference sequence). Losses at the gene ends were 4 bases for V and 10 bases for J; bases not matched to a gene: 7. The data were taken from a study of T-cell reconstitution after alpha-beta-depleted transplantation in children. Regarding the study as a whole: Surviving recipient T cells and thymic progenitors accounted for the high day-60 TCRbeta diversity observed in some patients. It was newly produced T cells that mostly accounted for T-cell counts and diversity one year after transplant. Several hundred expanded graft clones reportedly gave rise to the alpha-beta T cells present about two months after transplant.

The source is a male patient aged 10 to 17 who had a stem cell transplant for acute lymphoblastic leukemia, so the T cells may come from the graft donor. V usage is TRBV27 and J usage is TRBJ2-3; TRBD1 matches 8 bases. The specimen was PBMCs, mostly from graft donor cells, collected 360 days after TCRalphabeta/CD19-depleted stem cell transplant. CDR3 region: CASSSDRAFAQYF. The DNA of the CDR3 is TGTGCCAGCAGTTCGGACAGGGCCTTCGCGCAGTATTTT.